These 30 T cell receptor beta chains share one sample of origin, sequenced in a study of graft-versus-host responses after intestinal transplantation. These receptors have no identified antigens. Sequenced by immunoSEQ multiplex PCR; TCRdb stores in-frame clones only, minus some. The table includes 30,000 to 45,000 clones, more than 85% detected once. This sample comprised unstimulated CD8+ T cells sorted from spleen or lymph node cells, obtained before transplant. All receptors come from a human donor who was the organ donor for an intestinal transplant.

V is TRBV4-3 and J is TRBJ2-3, with a tentative D call TRBD2 (6 bases). From germline, CDR1 is LGHNA and CDR2 YSLEER. The V end was cut by 1 base, the J end by 2 bases, with 16 bases between. There are 17 residues in the CDR3. DNA of the CDR3: TGCGCCAGCAGCCAAGGTGGAGGGGTAGGGTCCACAGATACGCAGTATTTT. Its translation: CASSQGGGVGSTDTQYF.

The chain couples TRBV27 to TRBJ2-1, with 13 bases lining up with TRBD2. Unmatched junction bases numbered 3, after V lost 3 bases and J lost 7 bases. Germline V CDR1 and CDR2: MNHEY, SMNVEV (reference sequence). The CDR3 runs 15 residues. The CDR3 sequence is CASSFGLAGANEQFF. CDR3 DNA sequence: TGTGCCAGCAGTTTCGGACTAGCGGGAGCTAATGAGCAGTTCTTC.

This clone showed up just once. The rearrangement joins TRBV15 to TRBJ1-5; D ambiguous. The CDR3 contains 14 residues. Trimming took 0 bases from V and 1 from J, leaving 4 bases between them. Germline V gene data show CDR1 as LNHNV and CDR2 as YYDKDF (reference sequence). In nucleotides, the CDR3 is TGTGCCACCAGCAGAGACAGGAGCAATCAGCCCCAGCATTTT. The encoded protein is CATSRDRSNQPQHF. Combining the CDR3 with reference TRBV15 and TRBJ1-5 gives the whole variable domain DAMVIQNPRYQVTQFGKPVTLSCSQTLNHNVMYWYQQKSSQAPKLLFHYYDKDFNNEADTPDNFQSRRPNTSFCFLDIRSPGLGDTAMYLCATSRDRSNQPQHFGDGTRLSIL.

This rearrangement joins TRBV6-1 to TRBJ2-7, with 14 positions matching TRBD2. The J segment lost 2 bases and the V segment lost 8 bases, leaving 2 bases of the junction unmatched. The CDR3 extends over 14 amino acids. Germline values: CDR1 MNHNS, CDR2 SASEGT. The CDR3: CASSGLAGAYEQYF. In nucleotides, the CDR3 is TGTGCCAGCTCGGGACTAGCGGGAGCCTACGAGCAGTACTTC.

The chain recombines TRBV5-4 with TRBJ2-1, with 10 bases that match TRBD2. J gave up 0 bases and V 2 bases, and 2 bases lay outside the gene matches. Germline V CDR1 and CDR2: SGHNT, YYREEE (reference sequence). The CDR3 runs 16 residues. CDR3 region: CASSLPSGSSYNEQFF. CDR3 sequence (DNA): TGTGCCAGCAGCTTACCTAGCGGGAGCTCCTACAATGAGCAGTTCTTC.

The V and J genes are TRBV18 and TRBJ1-1, with D tentatively TRBD1 (5 bases). Per germline, CDR1 KGHSH and CDR2 LQKENI. The CDR3 covers 14 residues. The V gene lost 6 bases and the J gene lost 3 bases, with 14 bases spanning the gap. In DNA form, the CDR3 reads TGTGCCAGCTCCCCCGGGGGAGGGGACACTGAAGCTTTCTTT. Translation: CASSPGGGDTEAFF.

The genes are TRBV25-1 and TRBJ2-3; perhaps TRBD1 as D (5 bases). V dropped 6 bases and J dropped 1 base, with 5 bases sitting between them. The CDR3 totals 12 residues. Germline V gene lookup returns CDR1 MGHDK and CDR2 SYGVNS. CDR3: CASRQGTDTQYF. In DNA form, the CDR3 reads TGTGCCAGCAGACAGGGCACAGATACGCAGTATTTT.

This clone was seen a single time. The rearrangement links TRBV9 to TRBJ1-3; the match to TRBD1 covers 12 bases. Germline CDR1 SGDLS, CDR2 YYNGEE. Trimming removed 3 bases from V and 5 bases from J; junction bases left unmatched: 6. CDR3 length: 16 residues. The CDR3 sequence is CASSGNRDRGRNTIYF. The CDR3 DNA reads as TGTGCCAGCAGCGGAAACCGGGACAGGGGGCGAAACACCATATATTTT.

The chain employs TRBV28 and TRBJ2-7; D is undetermined. Germline V gene lookup returns CDR1 MDHEN and CDR2 SYDVKM. V shed 5 bases and J shed 1 base, with 3 bases lying between them. There are 11 residues in the CDR3. CDR3 in DNA: TGTGCCAGCAGTGTATCCTACGAGCAGTACTTC. Encoded protein: CASSVSYEQYF.

By share, this clone counts as medium-sized. The genes are TRBV5-6 and TRBJ2-5, with a weak D call TRBD2 (8 bases). Trimming cost V 4 bases and J 1 base, with 14 bases left between them. Germline CDR1 is SGHDT and CDR2 is YYEEEE. The CDR3 consists of 15 residues. The CDR3 sequence is CASSPGGGFQETQYF. The CDR3 coding sequence is TGTGCCAGCAGCCCGGGAGGGGGCTTCCAAGAGACCCAGTACTTC. The whole variable domain, filled in from reference TRBV5-6 and TRBJ2-5, reads DAGVTQSPTHLIKTRGQQVTLRCSPKSGHDTVSWYQQALGQGPQFIFQYYEEEERQRGNFPDRFSGHQFPNYSSELNVNALLLGDSALYLCASSPGGGFQETQYFGPGTRLLVL.

This chain links TRBV6-9 with TRBJ1-5; TRBD1 matches 7 bases. The CDR3 is 15 amino acids. CDR1 and CDR2 (germline): MNHGY, SVAAGI. After removal of 2 bases from V and 6 bases from J, the junction contained 7 bases not matched to a gene. The DNA of the CDR3 is TGTGCCAGCAGTTATCCTAGGGACAGAGCTCAGCCCCAGCATTTT. This translates into CASSYPRDRAQPQHF.

V and J are TRBV10-3 and TRBJ2-4, with 7 bases lining up with TRBD2. Unmatched junction bases numbered 6, after V lost 0 bases and J lost 1 base. Germline V gene data show CDR1 as ENHRY and CDR2 as SYGVKD. The CDR3 extends over 17 amino acids. The CDR3 nucleotides read TGTGCCATCAGTGAGTCGGGAGGGGCGGGGGCCAAAAACATTCAGTACTTC. It translates to CAISESGGAGAKNIQYF.

The gene calls are TRBV27 and TRBJ2-1; D is unclear. Germline V gene lookup returns CDR1 MNHEY and CDR2 SMNVEV (reference sequence). V lost 5 bases and J 2 bases, leaving 7 bases between the germline ends. This CDR3 contains 13 residues. CDR3 sequence: CASSETPYNEQFF. The CDR3 DNA sequence: TGTGCCAGCAGTGAGACACCCTACAATGAGCAGTTCTTC.

A word on this clone: Additional DNA sequences in this sample encode the identical CDR3. V is TRBV28 and J is TRBJ2-7; 7 bases agree with TRBD2. Germline V lookup: CDR1 MDHEN, CDR2 SYDVKM. There are 15 residues in the CDR3. Germline trimming cut 3 bases from V and 5 bases from J; bases unmatched to any gene: 10. CDR3 residues: CASSFGGGGLDEQYF. CDR3 bases: TGTGCCAGCAGTTTTGGTGGGGGAGGGCTAGACGAGCAGTACTTC. Combining the CDR3 with reference TRBV28 and TRBJ2-7 gives the whole variable domain DVKVTQSSRYLVKRTGEKVFLECVQDMDHENMFWYRQDPGLGLRLIYFSYDVKMKEKGDIPEGYSVSREKKERFSLILESASTNQTSMYLCASSFGGGGLDEQYFGPGTRLTVT.

V gene TRBV7-2 combines with J gene TRBJ2-1, with TRBD2 identical over 11 bases. The V and J ends lost 0 bases and 4 bases, in that order; junction bases with no gene match: 20. From germline, CDR1 is SGHTA and CDR2 FQGNSA. CDR3 size: 22 residues. In DNA, the CDR3 is TGTGCCAGCAGCTTAGCATATCGACTTGGAATAGCGGGAGGGCCTTGGTACAATGAGCAGTTCTTC. Translated: CASSLAYRLGIAGGPWYNEQFF.

Regarding this clone: The same CDR3 can be traced to other DNA sequences in this sample. The V gene is TRBV27, the J gene TRBJ2-2; tentatively, D is TRBD2 (5 bases). Trimming shortened V by 2 bases and J by 4 bases, and 14 bases separated the two germline ends. The CDR3 covers 16 residues. Per the germline V gene, CDR1 is MNHEY and CDR2 is SMNVEV (reference sequence). The CDR3 sequence: CASSLRRGFVTGELFF. DNA for the CDR3: TGTGCCAGCAGTTTACGTCGGGGATTCGTCACCGGGGAGCTGTTTTTT.

V usage is TRBV19 and J usage is TRBJ2-1; 9 bases align to TRBD2. The J segment lost 4 bases and the V segment lost 7 bases, leaving 8 bases of the junction unmatched. Germline loops: CDR1 LNHDA, CDR2 SQIVND (reference sequence). The CDR3 covers 15 residues. CDR3 bases: TGTGCCAGTACGACTAGCGGTGGATGGTACAATGAGCAGTTCTTC. Protein: CASTTSGGWYNEQFF.

This chain joins TRBV7-6 and TRBJ1-2; 7 nucleotides line up with TRBD1. The length of the CDR3 is 15 residues. Germline values: CDR1 SGHVS, CDR2 FNYEAQ. The J segment lost 5 bases and the V segment lost 5 bases, leaving 11 bases of the junction unmatched. Here the CDR3 DNA reads TGTGCCAGCAGCCCCCGGACAGGCGAGCTTTATGGCTACACCTTC. Its translation: CASSPRTGELYGYTF.

The genes are TRBV2 and TRBJ1-3; 7 positions match TRBD1. With 6 bases clipped from V and 6 bases from J, the junction kept 11 bases outside the gene matches. CDR3 length equals 15 residues. CDR1 and CDR2 (germline): SNHLY, FYNNEI. This CDR3 is CASRSPLDRQNTIYF. DNA for the CDR3: TGTGCCAGCAGATCCCCCCTGGACAGGCAAAACACCATATATTTT.

This rearrangement joins TRBV7-8 to TRBJ2-5; 8 bases align to TRBD2. This CDR3 has 16 amino acids. Germline values: CDR1 SGHVS, CDR2 FQNEAQ. The J segment lost 11 bases and the V segment lost 1 base, leaving 15 bases of the junction unmatched. The CDR3 nucleotides read TGTGCCAGCAGCTTAGAAAGCGGGAGAGGGTTCGGAGAGCAGTACTTC. This encodes CASSLESGRGFGEQYF.

The chain combines TRBV27 with TRBJ2-3; 9 nucleotides align to TRBD1. In germline, CDR1 is MNHEY, CDR2 SMNVEV (reference sequence). The CDR3 sequence is 16 residues long. The trim removed 1 base at V and 5 bases at J, leaving 7 bases unmatched. This CDR3 reads CASSLFMDRGGDTQYF. DNA of the CDR3: TGTGCCAGCAGTTTATTTATGGACAGGGGAGGAGATACGCAGTATTTT.

This chain connects TRBV6-5 to TRBJ2-2; TRBD1 agrees at 7 bases. The length of the CDR3 is 15 residues. J lost 3 bases, V lost 6 bases, and 7 bases had no gene match. Germline CDR1 reads MNHEY; CDR2 reads SVGAGI. The CDR3 coding sequence is TGTGCCAGCAGCGATGACAGGGCGGACACCGGGGAGCTGTTTTTT. Its protein is CASSDDRADTGELFF.

This sequence joins TRBV4-1 and TRBJ1-2; a weak D match, TRBD1 (6 bases). Trimming shortened V by 6 bases and J by 6 bases, and 14 bases separated the two germline ends. The CDR3 is 13 amino acids. Germline CDR1 reads MGHRA; CDR2 reads YSYEKL. The CDR3 nucleotides are TGCGCCAGCAGTGACAGGTCCCCCCATGGCTACACCTTC. Its translation is CASSDRSPHGYTF.

The CDR3 region is CASTDLGADTQYF. The CDR3 region has the DNA TGTGCCAGCACCGACCTGGGGGCAGATACGCAGTATTTT. This sequence joins TRBV6-5 and TRBJ2-3; the D gene could be TRBD1 or TRBD2 (5 bases each). Trimming left V 7 bases short and J 4 bases short, with 12 bases between. Looked up from germline, CDR1 is MNHEY and CDR2 is SVGAGI. The CDR3 totals 13 residues.

The gene calls are TRBV6-1 and TRBJ2-3; D remains unclear. Germline assignment: CDR1 MNHNS and CDR2 SASEGT. The CDR3 sequence is 16 residues long. V shed 3 bases and J shed 2 bases, with 15 bases lying between them. The CDR3 sequence is CASSDSIGTYTDTQYF. In DNA, the CDR3 is TGTGCCAGCAGTGATAGTATCGGCACTTACACAGATACGCAGTATTTT.

The chain is built from TRBV6-5 and TRBJ2-1; the D is unclear. Germline assignment: CDR1 MNHEY and CDR2 SVGAGI. V gave up 0 bases and J gave up 0 bases, with 6 bases separating them. This CDR3 is 15 amino acids long. This CDR3 is CASSYSGSSYNEQFF. The CDR3 region has the DNA TGTGCCAGCAGTTACTCGGGTAGCTCCTACAATGAGCAGTTCTTC.

The chain joins TRBV4-2 to TRBJ2-7; D is perhaps TRBD2 (6 bases). Trimming cost V 1 base and J 0 bases, with 13 bases left between them. Per the germline V gene, CDR1 is LGHNA and CDR2 is YNFKEQ. This CDR3 has 16 residues. CDR3 amino acids: CASSQGLFGGSYEQYF. In DNA, the CDR3 is TGTGCCAGCAGCCAAGGGCTTTTCGGGGGCTCCTACGAGCAGTACTTC.

There are a few counts of this clone. The chain joins TRBV10-3 to TRBJ2-7; the D is unclear. V lost 8 bases, J lost 3 bases, and 8 bases lay in between. This CDR3 has 11 residues. Germline V gene sequence: CDR1 ENHRY, CDR2 SYGVKD. CDR3 coding DNA: TGTGCCATCGGGCGGTACTACGAGCAGTACTTC. Encoded protein: CAIGRYYEQYF.

The rearrangement uses TRBV5-4 and TRBJ2-3; D may match TRBD1 or TRBD2 (5 bases each). Trimming left V 4 bases short and J 4 bases short, with 13 bases between. This CDR3 region has 14 residues. Germline assignment: CDR1 SGHNT and CDR2 YYREEE (reference sequence). The CDR3 region has the DNA TGTGCCAGCAGCCCGCCTGGGGGACCAGATACGCAGTATTTT. This sequence encodes CASSPPGGPDTQYF.

V and J are TRBV4-2 and TRBJ2-2; 11 bases align to TRBD1. The CDR3 covers 16 residues. V trimming: 6 bases; J trimming: 4 bases; junction bases outside the gene matches: 7. The germline CDR1 and CDR2 sequences are LGHNA and YNFKEQ. The CDR3 spells CASSDPDRGRTGELFF. CDR3 sequence (DNA): TGTGCCAGCAGTGATCCGGACAGGGGGCGCACCGGGGAGCTGTTTTTT.